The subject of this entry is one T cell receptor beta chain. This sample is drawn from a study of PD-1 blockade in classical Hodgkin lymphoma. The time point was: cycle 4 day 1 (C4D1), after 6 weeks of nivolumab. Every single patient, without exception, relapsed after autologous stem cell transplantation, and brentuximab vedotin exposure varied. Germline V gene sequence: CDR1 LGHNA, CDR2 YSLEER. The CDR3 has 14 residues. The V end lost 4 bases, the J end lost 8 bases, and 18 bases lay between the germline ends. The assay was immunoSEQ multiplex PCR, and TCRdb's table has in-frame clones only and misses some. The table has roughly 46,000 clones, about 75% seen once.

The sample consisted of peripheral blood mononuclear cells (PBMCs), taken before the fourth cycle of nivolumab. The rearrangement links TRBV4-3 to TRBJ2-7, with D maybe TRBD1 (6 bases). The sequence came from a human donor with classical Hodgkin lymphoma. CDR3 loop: CASSPSNRAPKQYF. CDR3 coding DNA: TGCGCCAGCAGCCCCTCAAACAGGGCGCCCAAGCAGTACTTC.